This record covers a single T cell receptor beta chain. Germline CDR1 and CDR2: SGDLS and YYNGEE. The CDR3 sequence is 15 residues long. V shed 3 bases and J shed 2 bases, with 11 bases lying between them. These data originate in a study of blood T cell repertoires in COVID-19. Per the original data handling: Reference gene primers were amplified, and this amplification served to estimate nucleated cell counts. Some clones are missing from TCRdb's copy, which holds only in-frame ones; the method was immunoSEQ multiplex PCR. V and J calls and clone size are as listed in that table; D and trimming were resolved from the DNA. Of about 440,000 clones in the sample, approximately 90% are singletons; the top ten hold approximately 12%.

V usage is TRBV9 and J usage is TRBJ2-2; no firm D call. The sample was peripheral blood. The receptor was derived from a woman aged 50 to 60 with COVID-19, enrolled during active disease. The CDR3 reads CASSGTVINTGELFF. Written as DNA, the CDR3 is TGTGCCAGCAGCGGAACGGTTATCAACACCGGGGAGCTGTTTTTT. Variable domain in full (rest from reference TRBV9 and TRBJ2-2): DSGVTQTPKHLITATGQRVTLRCSPRSGDLSVYWYQQSLDQGLQFLIQYYNGEERAKGNILERFSAQQFPDLHSELNLSSLELGDSALYFCASSGTVINTGELFFGEGSRLTVL.